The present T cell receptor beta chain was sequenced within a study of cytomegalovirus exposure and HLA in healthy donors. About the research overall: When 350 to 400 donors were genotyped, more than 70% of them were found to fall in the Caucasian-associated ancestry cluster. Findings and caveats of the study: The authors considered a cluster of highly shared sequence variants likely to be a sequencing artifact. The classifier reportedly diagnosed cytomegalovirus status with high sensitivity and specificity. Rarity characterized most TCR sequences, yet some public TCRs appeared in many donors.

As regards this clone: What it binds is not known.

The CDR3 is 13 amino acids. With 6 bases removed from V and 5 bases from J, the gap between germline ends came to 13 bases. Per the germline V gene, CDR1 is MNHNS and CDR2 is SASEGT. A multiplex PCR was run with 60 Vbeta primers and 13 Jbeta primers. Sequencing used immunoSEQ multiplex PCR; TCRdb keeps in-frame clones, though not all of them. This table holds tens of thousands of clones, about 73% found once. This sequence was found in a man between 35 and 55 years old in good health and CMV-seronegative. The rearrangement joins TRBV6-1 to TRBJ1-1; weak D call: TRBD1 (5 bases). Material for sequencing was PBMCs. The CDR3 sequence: CASSWGGSTEAFF. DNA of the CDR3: TGTGCCAGCAGCTGGGGGGGTAGTACTGAAGCTTTCTTT.